This T cell receptor beta chain derives from a study of T cell responses to AZD1222 COVID-19 vaccine. Study-wide results and caveats: At study baseline, merely over 5 AZD1222 recipients were seropositive. Per reports, nearly half of all spike-specific TCRs target regions that are unmutated in variants.

The length of the CDR3 is 13 residues. CDR1 MNHEY and CDR2 SVGEGT come from the germline V gene. V gave up 5 bases and J gave up 11 bases; unmatched junction bases: 8. The table came from immunoSEQ multiplex PCR; TCRdb's copy has only in-frame clones and leaves some out. Found here are about 180,000 clones, around 90% of them singletons; the top ten hold about 7.2%. To note about this clone: Its antigen is unknown.

This clonotype was obtained from an adult in good health. The V gene is TRBV6-2 or TRBV6-3, the J gene TRBJ1-5; 8 nucleotides match TRBD1. Source: peripheral blood, taken on day 0 of AZD1222 vaccination. The CDR3 here is CASSGPRTGSQHF. The CDR3 nucleotides are TGTGCCAGCAGTGGGCCACGGACAGGGTCCCAGCATTTT.